This TCR beta chain was captured in a study of blood T cells in healthy people across ages. Study details: Capturing about one barcoded beta molecule per two T cells was achieved by template switching.

The CDR3 is 15 amino acids. Unmatched junction bases numbered 9, after V lost 4 bases and J lost 2 bases. The V gene's germline CDR1 is SGDLS and CDR2 YYNGEE. In this sample, this clonotype turned up many times. The antigen is not known. With a J-beta primer mix and a sample-barcoded 5' primer, a second PCR ran roughly 6 to 11 cycles. TCRdb recomputed calls from the 5' RACE reads with MiXCR, one row per CDR3 protein. This table has hundreds of thousands of distinct CDR3 sequences, 45% to 60% appearing once. Study-level points and caveats: Donors of long life had a larger count of naive CD4+ cells and greater diversity than aged donors.

Specimen: blood. This sequence was found in a woman older than 75 in good health. The gene calls are TRBV9 and TRBJ2-7; 7 bases fit TRBD2. CDR3 DNA: TGTGCCAGCAGCATCTTAGCGGGTTCTACCTACGAGCAGTACTTC. Protein sequence: CASSILAGSTYEQYF.